These T cell receptor beta chains were read from a single sample in a study of blood T cell repertoires in COVID-19. Assay used: immunoSEQ multiplex PCR; TCRdb lists only in-frame clones, some missing. The sample shows tens of thousands of clones, about 86% of them seen only once. The source material was peripheral blood. Receptors originate from a woman of 80 years or more with acute or convalescent COVID-19. CDR3s include the opening cysteine and the closing phenylalanine or tryptophan. The size entry is marked missing in some rows and otherwise reads once, few, many or a size class.

.	TRBV7-2	CASSSTWTGSGNTIYF
.	TRBV2	CASSEDDSLANEKLFF
.	TRBV20-1	CSASTGTSAPGELFF
.	TRBV27	CASSPIDRVLYGYTF
.	TRBV7-3	CASSPTVNTEAFF
.	TRBV30	CAWSPTREAFF
.	TRBV7-8	CASTPGLYGGYTF
.	TRBV7-2	CASSLGVADSEPQHF
.	TRBV19	CASSMLARSEQFF
.	TRBV6-4	CASSDSRQPNYGYTF
few	TRBV6-6	CASTIPPYGYTF
.	TRBV19	CASTRAGVYNEQFF
.	TRBV9	CASRRTGGNYGYTF
.	TRBV5-4	CASSDSASGYQETQYF
.	TRBV6-5	CASTRTSYEQYF
once	TRBV4-1	CASSTLWGTGATNEKLFF
.	TRBV3-1/TRBV3-2	CASSPSTGSYEQYF
.	TRBV29-1	CSAEDNTEAFF
.	TRBV6-5	CASSSPGIRNTIYF
.	TRBV5-5	CASSLDSEAFF
.	TRBV11-2	CASKAGNSGNTIYF
few	TRBV30	CAWSGQGDLKQYF
.	TRBV7-8	CASSTLGQDLNIQYF
.	TRBV7-8	CASGAQTDHSGGYTF
.	TRBV9	CASSRDRNNYGYTF
.	TRBV7-8	CASSPPGRGADTQYF
.	TRBV4-1	CASSLTGQGNTEAFF
.	TRBV5-1	CASSLQEVRTEAFF
.	TRBV7-8	CASSARGSGNTIYF
.	TRBV3-1/TRBV3-2	CASSQKSVGGNTEAFF
few	TRBV7-2	CASIKGFGNTEAFF
.	TRBV4-2	CASKGAGATNYGYTF
.	TRBV15	CATSSVIKQGTQETQYF
few	TRBV5-1	CASSLVHGNTEAFF
.	TRBV27	CASSLSMKGLLNTEAFF
.	TRBV11-1	CASSRTSGNTGELFF
few	TRBV9	CASTQGGLPTDTQYF
.	TRBV25-1	CASSGPNRTSRRTDTQYF
.	TRBV9	CASSSRGQGGSPLHF
.	TRBV6-5	CASSYSAGVNEKLFF
.	TRBV30	CAWTLTEVGNTIYF
.	TRBV2	CASSAGQGAQGQYF